A selection of T cell receptor beta chains follows, all from one sample in a study of HIV-infected children after antiretroviral therapy interruption. One entry per CDR3 protein, called by TCRdb with MiXCR from the 3' RACE reads. The sample lists around 50,000 distinct CDR3 sequences; roughly 4.5% were seen once. This specimen consisted of CD45RA+ CD4+ T cells from PBMCs, pooled from several time points, obtained from a donor given antiretroviral therapy, either interrupted or continuous. The receptors were sampled from a pool of human donors with HIV. CDR3s include the opening cysteine and the closing phenylalanine or tryptophan. A D gene is named only where the DNA matches it firmly. Clone size is stated in some rows and not others, as once, few, many or a class when expanded.

cdr3_nt: TGTGCCAGCAGCCAAGTAGAGGACAGGTCAGGCGCTTTCTTT; cdr3_aa: CASSQVEDRSGAFF; d_call: TRBD1; v_call: TRBV3-1; j_call: TRBJ1-1; clone_size: many
cdr3_nt: TGTGCCAGCACCATGAACGAATATGGCTACACCTTC; cdr3_aa: CASTMNEYGYTF; d_call: NA; v_call: TRBV2; j_call: TRBJ1-2; clone_size: NA
cdr3_nt: TGTGCCAGCAGTTTCGAGAATCAGCCCCAGCATTTT; cdr3_aa: CASSFENQPQHF; d_call: NA; v_call: TRBV12-3/TRBV12-4; j_call: TRBJ1-5; clone_size: many
cdr3_nt: TGTGCCAGCTCACCACGGACAGCGTCGGACACCGGGGAGCTGTTTTTT; cdr3_aa: CASSPRTASDTGELFF; d_call: NA; v_call: TRBV18; j_call: TRBJ2-2; clone_size: few
cdr3_nt: TGTGCCACCAAGATGGTAGGGGGAGCTGAAGCTTTCTTT; cdr3_aa: CATKMVGGAEAFF; d_call: NA; v_call: TRBV6-1; j_call: TRBJ1-1; clone_size: few
cdr3_nt: TGTGCCAGTAGTACAGGATTCGGTGAAAAACTGTTTTTT; cdr3_aa: CASSTGFGEKLFF; d_call: NA; v_call: TRBV19; j_call: TRBJ1-4; clone_size: many
cdr3_nt: TGTGCCAGCAGTACTAGGACAGCTGAGACCCAGTACTTC; cdr3_aa: CASSTRTAETQYF; d_call: NA; v_call: TRBV28; j_call: TRBJ2-5; clone_size: NA
cdr3_nt: TGTGCCAGTCCTCCTGGGAACTATGGCTACACCTTC; cdr3_aa: CASPPGNYGYTF; d_call: NA; v_call: TRBV2; j_call: TRBJ1-2; clone_size: many
cdr3_nt: TGCGCCAGCAGCCCGGGGGGGGTTGCAGAAGACCCAAACAATGAGCAGTTCTTC; cdr3_aa: CASSPGGVAEDPNNEQFF; d_call: TRBD2; v_call: TRBV5-1; j_call: TRBJ2-1; clone_size: NA
cdr3_nt: TGTGCCAGCAATTTACAGGGGGCCACTGAAGCTTTCTTT; cdr3_aa: CASNLQGATEAFF; d_call: TRBD1; v_call: TRBV4-2; j_call: TRBJ1-1; clone_size: NA
cdr3_nt: TGTGCCAGCAGTGAAGAGACCAAACAGCATTTT; cdr3_aa: CASSEETKQHF; d_call: NA; v_call: TRBV2; j_call: TRBJ1-5; clone_size: medium-sized
cdr3_nt: TGTGCCAGTGCGGGGAGCAATCAGCCCCAGCATTTT; cdr3_aa: CASAGSNQPQHF; d_call: NA; v_call: TRBV6-6; j_call: TRBJ1-5; clone_size: NA
cdr3_nt: TGCAGCGTTGAAAAAATAGCGGGGACAGAGACCCAGTACTTC; cdr3_aa: CSVEKIAGTETQYF; d_call: TRBD2; v_call: TRBV29-1; j_call: TRBJ2-5; clone_size: many
cdr3_nt: TGTGCCAGCAGTTCTTCCCGGGACAGGGTAAAGGGCTACACCTTC; cdr3_aa: CASSSSRDRVKGYTF; d_call: TRBD1; v_call: TRBV27; j_call: TRBJ1-2; clone_size: many
cdr3_nt: TGTGCCAGCAGCTTAGCTGGACAGCCGAACACTGAAGCTTTCTTT; cdr3_aa: CASSLAGQPNTEAFF; d_call: NA; v_call: TRBV7-9; j_call: TRBJ1-1; clone_size: many
cdr3_nt: TGTGCCAGCAGTCTAACGACAGGGAACTATGGCTACACCTTC; cdr3_aa: CASSLTTGNYGYTF; d_call: TRBD1; v_call: TRBV12-3/TRBV12-4; j_call: TRBJ1-2; clone_size: few
cdr3_nt: TGTGCCAGCAGTGAAAGGTACGAGCAGTACTTC; cdr3_aa: CASSERYEQYF; d_call: NA; v_call: TRBV6-1; j_call: TRBJ2-7; clone_size: many
cdr3_nt: TGTGCCACTAGGACTAGCGGGGCAGATACGCAGTATTTT; cdr3_aa: CATRTSGADTQYF; d_call: TRBD2; v_call: TRBV10-3; j_call: TRBJ2-3; clone_size: many
cdr3_nt: TGTGCCAGCAGCCCTCAGCCGAACTCTGGAAACACCATATATTTT; cdr3_aa: CASSPQPNSGNTIYF; d_call: NA; v_call: TRBV9; j_call: TRBJ1-3; clone_size: few
cdr3_nt: TGTGCCAGCAGTTTATCGATGGGAGCAAGCTCCTATAATTCACCCCTCCACTTT; cdr3_aa: CASSLSMGASSYNSPLHF; d_call: NA; v_call: TRBV27; j_call: TRBJ1-6; clone_size: medium-sized
cdr3_nt: TGTGCCAGCAGTCCCGGACAGACCGCGTCTAATGAAAAACTGTTTTTT; cdr3_aa: CASSPGQTASNEKLFF; d_call: NA; v_call: TRBV7-9; j_call: TRBJ1-4; clone_size: NA
cdr3_nt: TGTGCCAGCAGCTCCTTCGGGGGGAGGGCGGTCCAAGAGACCCAGTACTTC; cdr3_aa: CASSSFGGRAVQETQYF; d_call: TRBD2; v_call: TRBV28; j_call: TRBJ2-5; clone_size: many
cdr3_nt: TGTGCCAGCAGTTCCGGGGAGGTCGAGCAGTACTTC; cdr3_aa: CASSSGEVEQYF; d_call: NA; v_call: TRBV12-3/TRBV12-4; j_call: TRBJ2-7; clone_size: few
cdr3_nt: TGTGCCAGCAGTTTCGACTCCTACGAGCAGTACTTC; cdr3_aa: CASSFDSYEQYF; d_call: NA; v_call: TRBV12-3/TRBV12-4; j_call: TRBJ2-7; clone_size: many
cdr3_nt: TGTGCCAGCAGTTCGGGACAGGGGGTTTCACCCCTCCACTTT; cdr3_aa: CASSSGQGVSPLHF; d_call: TRBD1; v_call: TRBV12-3/TRBV12-4; j_call: TRBJ1-6; clone_size: medium-sized
cdr3_nt: TGTGCCAGCAGTCCATACCCGTCATCCTCCTACGAGCAGTACTTC; cdr3_aa: CASSPYPSSSYEQYF; d_call: NA; v_call: TRBV7-6; j_call: TRBJ2-7; clone_size: many
cdr3_nt: TGTGCCAGCCAGGCCCTCTCCACTGGAAACACCATATATTTT; cdr3_aa: CASQALSTGNTIYF; d_call: NA; v_call: TRBV6-6; j_call: TRBJ1-3; clone_size: medium-sized
cdr3_nt: TGTGCCAGCAGCCGGGACATCACAGATACGCAGTATTTT; cdr3_aa: CASSRDITDTQYF; d_call: NA; v_call: TRBV7-7; j_call: TRBJ2-3; clone_size: many
cdr3_nt: TGTGCCAGTAGTATATTTTCCGGGACCGGGGAGCTGTTTTTT; cdr3_aa: CASSIFSGTGELFF; d_call: NA; v_call: TRBV19; j_call: TRBJ2-2; clone_size: few
cdr3_nt: TGTGCCAGCAAGGCGGCGGAAAATCAGCCCCAGCATTTT; cdr3_aa: CASKAAENQPQHF; d_call: NA; v_call: TRBV2; j_call: TRBJ1-5; clone_size: many
cdr3_nt: TGCAGTGCTAGAGAGGTTAAACTAACAGATACGCAGTATTTT; cdr3_aa: CSAREVKLTDTQYF; d_call: NA; v_call: TRBV20-1; j_call: TRBJ2-3; clone_size: many
cdr3_nt: TGTGCCATCAGTCCCGTAGGAGCTAACTATGGCTACACCTTC; cdr3_aa: CAISPVGANYGYTF; d_call: NA; v_call: TRBV10-3; j_call: TRBJ1-2; clone_size: few
cdr3_nt: TGCGCCAGCAGCCGCCAAACTAGCGGGTCCACAGATACGCAGTATTTT; cdr3_aa: CASSRQTSGSTDTQYF; d_call: TRBD2; v_call: TRBV4-1; j_call: TRBJ2-3; clone_size: many
cdr3_nt: TGCAGCGTTGCCCCCACCATGAGCTACGAGCAGTACTTC; cdr3_aa: CSVAPTMSYEQYF; d_call: NA; v_call: TRBV29-1; j_call: TRBJ2-7; clone_size: many
cdr3_nt: TGTGCCAGCAGTTTATCAGCTACCACGCTCTCCTACGAGCAGTACTTC; cdr3_aa: CASSLSATTLSYEQYF; d_call: NA; v_call: TRBV27; j_call: TRBJ2-7; clone_size: NA
cdr3_nt: TGTGCCAGCAGCTCGAGGATTTCTACAGATACGCAGTATTTT; cdr3_aa: CASSSRISTDTQYF; d_call: NA; v_call: TRBV7-2; j_call: TRBJ2-3; clone_size: many
cdr3_nt: TGTGCCAGCAGTCGCGATAGGGGATATACTAATGAAAAACTGTTTTTT; cdr3_aa: CASSRDRGYTNEKLFF; d_call: NA; v_call: TRBV2; j_call: TRBJ1-4; clone_size: many
cdr3_nt: TGCGCCAGCCGGGCGTCGGGCGATGGAAACACCATATATTTT; cdr3_aa: CASRASGDGNTIYF; d_call: NA; v_call: TRBV10-1; j_call: TRBJ1-3; clone_size: few
cdr3_nt: TGCGCCAGCAGCTTGGATCGCGGGTCCTACAATGAGCAGTTCTTC; cdr3_aa: CASSLDRGSYNEQFF; d_call: NA; v_call: TRBV5-1; j_call: TRBJ2-1; clone_size: many
cdr3_nt: TGTGCCAGCAGCCAAGAAAACACCATATATTTT; cdr3_aa: CASSQENTIYF; d_call: NA; v_call: TRBV28; j_call: TRBJ1-3; clone_size: many
cdr3_nt: TGTGCCCGTACTGCGGACAGGGCAAGAACGGGAGGCTACACCTTC; cdr3_aa: CARTADRARTGGYTF; d_call: TRBD1; v_call: TRBV30; j_call: TRBJ1-2; clone_size: many
cdr3_nt: TGTGCCAGCAGCATCACAGGGTCCGAGCAGTACTTC; cdr3_aa: CASSITGSEQYF; d_call: NA; v_call: TRBV6-1; j_call: TRBJ2-7; clone_size: NA
cdr3_nt: TGTGCCAGTAGTAGGGTGAGGCGAAACACCGGGGAGCTGTTTTTT; cdr3_aa: CASSRVRRNTGELFF; d_call: NA; v_call: TRBV19; j_call: TRBJ2-2; clone_size: many
cdr3_nt: TGTGCCAGCAGTTACAATCGAGGGCAGAAACTACTGAACACTGAAGCTTTCTTT; cdr3_aa: CASSYNRGQKLLNTEAFF; d_call: NA; v_call: TRBV6-6; j_call: TRBJ1-1; clone_size: many
cdr3_nt: TGTGCCAGCAGCCCACCGCAGAGGATGAACACTGAAGCTTTCTTT; cdr3_aa: CASSPPQRMNTEAFF; d_call: NA; v_call: TRBV4-2; j_call: TRBJ1-1; clone_size: NA
cdr3_nt: TGTGCCAGCAAGGGCGGGCTTGCTAGCACAGATACGCAGTATTTT; cdr3_aa: CASKGGLASTDTQYF; d_call: NA; v_call: TRBV5-2; j_call: TRBJ2-3; clone_size: many
cdr3_nt: TGCAGTGCTAGAGATCTAGCGGCAGGGGTGATGAAAACTGAAGCTTTCTTT; cdr3_aa: CSARDLAAGVMKTEAFF; d_call: NA; v_call: TRBV20-1; j_call: TRBJ1-1; clone_size: NA